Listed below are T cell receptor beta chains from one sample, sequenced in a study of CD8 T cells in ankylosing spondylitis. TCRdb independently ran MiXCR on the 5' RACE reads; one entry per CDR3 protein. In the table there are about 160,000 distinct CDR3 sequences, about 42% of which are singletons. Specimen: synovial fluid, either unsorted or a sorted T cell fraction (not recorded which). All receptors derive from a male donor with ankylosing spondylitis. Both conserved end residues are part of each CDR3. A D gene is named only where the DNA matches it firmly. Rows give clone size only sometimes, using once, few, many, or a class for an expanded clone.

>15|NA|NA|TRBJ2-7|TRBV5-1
CASSPWTDPKHEQYF
TGCGCCAGCAGCCCATGGACAGACCCCAAGCACGAGCAGTACTTC
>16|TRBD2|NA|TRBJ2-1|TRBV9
CASSGTSGIAADEQFF
TGTGCCAGCAGCGGGACTAGCGGGATCGCCGCGGATGAGCAGTTCTTC
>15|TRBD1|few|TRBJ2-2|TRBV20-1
CSAREWDRGSGELFF
TGCAGTGCTAGAGAGTGGGACAGGGGTTCCGGGGAGCTGTTTTTT
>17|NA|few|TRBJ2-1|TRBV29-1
CSVEVPPGGGRYNEQFF
TGCAGCGTTGAAGTTCCCCCAGGGGGAGGGAGGTACAATGAGCAGTTCTTC
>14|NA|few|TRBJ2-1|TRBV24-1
CATSDSPVPYNEQF
TGTGCCACCAGTGATAGTCCCGTGCCCTACAATGAGCAGTTC
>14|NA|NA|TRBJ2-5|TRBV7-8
CASSLERLPETQYF
TGTGCCAGCAGCTTAGAAAGGCTACCAGAGACCCAGTACTTC
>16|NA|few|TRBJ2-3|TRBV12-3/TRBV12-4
CASSLDPFAGTDTQYF
TGTGCCAGCAGTTTAGATCCCTTTGCAGGGACAGATACGCAGTATTTT
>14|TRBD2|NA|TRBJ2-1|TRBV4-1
CASSLLAGDNEQFF
TGCGCCAGCAGCTTACTAGCGGGGGACAATGAGCAGTTCTTC
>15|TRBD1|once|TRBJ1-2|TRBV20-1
CSARETGVWGYGYTF
TGCAGTGCTAGAGAAACAGGGGTCTGGGGCTATGGCTACACCTTC
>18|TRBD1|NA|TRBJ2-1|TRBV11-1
CASSPQSLGQGIYNEQFF
TGTGCCAGCAGCCCCCAGTCGCTTGGACAGGGGATTTACAATGAGCAGTTCTTC
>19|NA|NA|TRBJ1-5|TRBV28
CASSLWGPIYPEDNQPQHF
TGTGCCAGCAGTTTATGGGGGCCTATCTACCCCGAGGACAATCAGCCCCAGCATTTT
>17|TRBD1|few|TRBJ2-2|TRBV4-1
CASSARDRGRNTGELFF
TGCGCCAGCAGCGCCCGGGACAGGGGGAGGAACACCGGGGAGCTGTTTTTT
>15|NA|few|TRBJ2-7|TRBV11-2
CASSWWGGDSYEQYF
TGTGCCAGCAGCTGGTGGGGGGGCGATTCCTACGAGCAGTACTTC
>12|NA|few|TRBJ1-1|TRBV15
CATGGENTEAFF
TGTGCCACGGGGGGGGAGAACACTGAAGCTTTCTTT
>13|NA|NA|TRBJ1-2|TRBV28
CASNPQWDYGYTF
TGTGCCAGCAACCCTCAATGGGACTATGGCTACACCTTC
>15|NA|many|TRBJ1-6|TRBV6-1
CASSDGVYNNSPLHF
TGTGCCAGCAGTGACGGCGTATACAATAATTCACCCCTCCACTTT
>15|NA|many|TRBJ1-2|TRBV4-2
CASSQDEERNYGYTF
TGTGCCAGCAGCCAAGATGAGGAGAGAAACTATGGCTACACCTTC
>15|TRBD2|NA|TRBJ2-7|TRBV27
CASSAGTSGNYEQYF
TGTGCCAGCAGTGCCGGGACTAGCGGGAACTACGAGCAGTACTTC
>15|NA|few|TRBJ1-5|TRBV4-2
CASSQNWGSNQPQHF
TGTGCCAGCAGCCAGAATTGGGGGTCCAATCAGCCCCAGCATTTT
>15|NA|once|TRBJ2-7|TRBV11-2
CASSLSQGLAYEQYF
TGTGCCAGCAGCTTATCCCAGGGGCTCGCCTACGAGCAGTACTTC
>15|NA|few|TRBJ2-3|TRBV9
CASSVWESPSDTQYF
TGTGCCAGCAGCGTTTGGGAAAGCCCCTCAGATACGCAGTATTTT
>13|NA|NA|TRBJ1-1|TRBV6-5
CASSYGAGSEAFF
TGTGCCAGCAGTTACGGGGCAGGGTCTGAAGCTTTCTTT
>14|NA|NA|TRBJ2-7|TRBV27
CASSSRGGIYEQYF
TGTGCCAGCAGTTCAAGGGGCGGAATCTACGAGCAGTACTTC
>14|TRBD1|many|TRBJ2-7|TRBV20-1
CSASKGQGPRGQYF
TGCAGTGCTAGTAAGGGACAGGGGCCCAGAGGGCAGTACTTC
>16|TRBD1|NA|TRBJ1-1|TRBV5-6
CASSLLQGTMNTEAFF
TGTGCCAGCAGCTTGTTACAGGGGACTATGAACACTGAAGCTTTCTTT
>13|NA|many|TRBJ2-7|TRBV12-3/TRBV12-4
CASSHSDSYEQYF
TGTGCCAGCAGCCATTCGGACAGCTACGAGCAGTACTTC
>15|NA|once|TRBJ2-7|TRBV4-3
CASSQDKISSYEQYF
TGCGCCAGCAGCCAGGACAAAATTTCATCCTACGAGCAGTACTTC
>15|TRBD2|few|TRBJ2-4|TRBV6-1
CASSENVAGGDIQYF
TGTGCCAGCAGTGAAAACGTGGCGGGGGGGGACATTCAGTACTTC
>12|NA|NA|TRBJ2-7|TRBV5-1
CASSDSSYEQYF
TGCGCCAGCAGCGACAGCTCCTACGAGCAGTACTTC
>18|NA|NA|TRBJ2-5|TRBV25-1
CASSESSQQAREQETQYF
TGTGCCAGCAGTGAATCATCCCAACAGGCCCGAGAACAAGAGACCCAGTACTTC
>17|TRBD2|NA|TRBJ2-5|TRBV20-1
CSARPTSGSLVRETQYF
TGCAGTGCTAGGCCTACTAGCGGTTCTTTAGTTCGAGAGACCCAGTACTTC